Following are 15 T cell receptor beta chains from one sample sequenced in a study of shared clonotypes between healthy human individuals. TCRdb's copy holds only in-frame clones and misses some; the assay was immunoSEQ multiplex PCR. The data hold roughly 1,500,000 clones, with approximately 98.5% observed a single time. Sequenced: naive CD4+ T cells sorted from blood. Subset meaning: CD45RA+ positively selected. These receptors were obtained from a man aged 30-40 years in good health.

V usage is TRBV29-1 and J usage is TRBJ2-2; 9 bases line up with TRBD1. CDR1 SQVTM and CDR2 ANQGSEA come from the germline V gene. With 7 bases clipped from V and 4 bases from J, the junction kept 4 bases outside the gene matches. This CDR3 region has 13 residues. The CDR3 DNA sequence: TGCAGCGCTGGGACAGGGAGCACCGGGGAGCTGTTTTTT. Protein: CSAGTGSTGELFF.

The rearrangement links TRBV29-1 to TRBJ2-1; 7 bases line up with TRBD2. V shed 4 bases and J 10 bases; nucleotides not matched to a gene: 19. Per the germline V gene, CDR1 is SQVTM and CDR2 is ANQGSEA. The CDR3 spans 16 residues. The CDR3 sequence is CSVAEGMSLAEGEQFF. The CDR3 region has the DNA TGCAGCGTTGCCGAGGGGATGTCCCTAGCGGAGGGGGAGCAGTTCTTC.

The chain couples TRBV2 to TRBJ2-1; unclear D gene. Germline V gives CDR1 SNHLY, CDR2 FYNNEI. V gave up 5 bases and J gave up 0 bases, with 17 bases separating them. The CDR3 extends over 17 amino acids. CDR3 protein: CASSLIPDPDSYNEQFF. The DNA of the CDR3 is TGTGCCAGCAGTCTAATACCCGACCCGGACTCCTACAATGAGCAGTTCTTC.

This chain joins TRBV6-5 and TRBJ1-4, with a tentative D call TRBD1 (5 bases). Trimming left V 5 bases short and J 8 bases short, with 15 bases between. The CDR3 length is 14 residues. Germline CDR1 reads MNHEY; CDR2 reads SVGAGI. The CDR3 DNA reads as TGTGCCAGCAGTCGGAGGGACCGTCTAGAAAAACTGTTTTTT. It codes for CASSRRDRLEKLFF.

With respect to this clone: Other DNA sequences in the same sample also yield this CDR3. The DNA of the CDR3 is TGTGCCAGCAGTCCGACAGGGGTTCGTCAGCCCCAGCATTTT. Translation: CASSPTGVRQPQHF. This rearrangement joins TRBV28 to TRBJ1-5, with 8 bases aligning to TRBD1. The CDR3 loop spans 14 amino acids. From germline, CDR1 is MDHEN and CDR2 SYDVKM. After removal of 5 bases from V and 6 bases from J, the junction contained 6 bases not matched to a gene.

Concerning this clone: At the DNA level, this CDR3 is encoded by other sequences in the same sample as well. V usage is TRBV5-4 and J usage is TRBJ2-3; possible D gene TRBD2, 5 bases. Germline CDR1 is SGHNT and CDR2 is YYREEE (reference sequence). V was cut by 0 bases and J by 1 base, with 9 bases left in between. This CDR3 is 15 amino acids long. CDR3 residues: CASSLGGAGTDTQYF. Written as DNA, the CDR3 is TGTGCCAGCAGCTTGGGGGGAGCGGGCACAGATACGCAGTATTTT.

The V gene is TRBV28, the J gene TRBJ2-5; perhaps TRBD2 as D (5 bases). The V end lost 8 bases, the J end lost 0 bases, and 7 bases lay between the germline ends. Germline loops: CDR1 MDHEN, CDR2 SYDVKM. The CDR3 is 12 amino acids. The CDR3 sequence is CASGLNQETQYF. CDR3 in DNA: TGTGCCAGCGGACTGAACCAAGAGACCCAGTACTTC.

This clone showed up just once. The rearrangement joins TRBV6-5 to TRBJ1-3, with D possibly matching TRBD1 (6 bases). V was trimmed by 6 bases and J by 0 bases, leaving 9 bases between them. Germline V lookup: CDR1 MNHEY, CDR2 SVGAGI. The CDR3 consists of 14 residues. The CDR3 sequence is CASRQTGSGNTIYF. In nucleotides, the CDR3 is TGTGCCAGCAGACAGACAGGCTCTGGAAACACCATATATTTT.

This chain's CDR3 is CASSLGTDSGNNEQFF. The CDR3 region has the DNA TGTGCCAGCAGCTTAGGTACGGACAGTGGGAACAATGAGCAGTTCTTC. The chain recombines TRBV11-3 with TRBJ2-1; the D gene is possibly TRBD1 (6 bases). The germline V gene has CDR1 SGHNT and CDR2 YENEEA. The CDR3 loop spans 16 amino acids. V was pared by 1 base and J by 5 bases, with 15 bases between.

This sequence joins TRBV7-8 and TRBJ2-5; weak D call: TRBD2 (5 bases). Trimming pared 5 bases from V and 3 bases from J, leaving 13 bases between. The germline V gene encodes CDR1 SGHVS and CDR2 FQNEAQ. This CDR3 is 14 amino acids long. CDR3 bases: TGTGCCAGCAGCGCGGGTCCTTATAAAGAGACCCAGTACTTC. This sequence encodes CASSAGPYKETQYF. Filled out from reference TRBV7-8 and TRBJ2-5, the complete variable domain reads GAGVSQSPRYKVAKRGQDVALRCDPISGHVSLFWYQQALGQGPEFLTYFQNEAQLDKSGLPSDRFFAERPEGSVSTLKIQRTQQEDSAVYLCASSAGPYKETQYFGPGTRLLVL.

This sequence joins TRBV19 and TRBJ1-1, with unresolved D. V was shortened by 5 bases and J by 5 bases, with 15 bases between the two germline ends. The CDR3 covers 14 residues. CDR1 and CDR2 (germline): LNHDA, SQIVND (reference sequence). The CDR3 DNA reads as TGTGCCAGTAGTGCGTCACTCGATCATACTGAAGCTTTCTTT. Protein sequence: CASSASLDHTEAFF.

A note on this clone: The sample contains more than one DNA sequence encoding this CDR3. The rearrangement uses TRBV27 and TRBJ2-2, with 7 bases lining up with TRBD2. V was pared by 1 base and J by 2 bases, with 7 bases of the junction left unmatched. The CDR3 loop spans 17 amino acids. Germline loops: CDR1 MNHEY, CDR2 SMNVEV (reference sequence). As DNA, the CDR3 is TGTGCCAGCAGTTTATTTTCTAGCGGAGCTAACACCGGGGAGCTGTTTTTT. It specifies CASSLFSSGANTGELFF.

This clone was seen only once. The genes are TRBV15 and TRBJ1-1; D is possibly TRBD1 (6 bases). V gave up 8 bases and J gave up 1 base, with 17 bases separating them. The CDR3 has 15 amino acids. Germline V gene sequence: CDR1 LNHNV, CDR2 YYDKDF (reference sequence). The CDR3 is CATFKIGTRNTEAFF. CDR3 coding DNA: TGTGCCACCTTTAAAATCGGGACAAGGAACACTGAAGCTTTCTTT.

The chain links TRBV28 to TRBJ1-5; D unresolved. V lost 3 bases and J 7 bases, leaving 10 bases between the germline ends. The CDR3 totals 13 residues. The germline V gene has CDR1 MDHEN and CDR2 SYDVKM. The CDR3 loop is CASSFKGRQPQHF. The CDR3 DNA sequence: TGTGCCAGCAGTTTTAAGGGCCGGCAGCCCCAGCATTTT.

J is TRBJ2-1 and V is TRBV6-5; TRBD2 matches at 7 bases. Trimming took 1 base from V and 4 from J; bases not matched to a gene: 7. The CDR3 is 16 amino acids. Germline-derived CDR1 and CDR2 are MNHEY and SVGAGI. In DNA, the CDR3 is TGTGCCAGCAGTTACTTTGCTAGCGGAATTTACAATGAGCAGTTCTTC. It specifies CASSYFASGIYNEQFF.